In its sample, the clone carrying this T cell receptor beta chain was seen a few times. The sample belongs to a study of T-cell memory formation after mild COVID-19. Study background: Among the donors, TCR clusters were largely specific to each donor.

TCRdb re-analysed the 5' RACE reads in MiXCR, keeping a single row per CDR3 protein. This sample has approximately 350,000 distinct CDR3 sequences; approximately 14% occur once, and the top ten carry around 21%. The CDR3 totals 14 residues. Germline V gene lookup returns CDR1 LGHNA and CDR2 YSLEER. V lost 8 bases, J lost 3 bases, and 5 bases stayed unmatched. The receptor was derived from a man aged 18-30 years who had mild COVID-19 (a few samples of this study predate the infection). Cell type and time point are not known. This chain links TRBV4-3 with TRBJ1-4; TRBD1 agrees at 8 bases. The sample consisted of PBMCs or a T cell subset sorted from them (not recorded which). The CDR3 DNA reads as TGCGCCAGCGCGAGGGGACAGGCTAATGAAAAACTGTTTTTT. Protein: CASARGQANEKLFF.